The 27 T cell receptor beta chains presented below share a single source sample, sequenced in a study of blood T cells in healthy people across ages. Together with a sample-barcoded 5' primer, a J-beta primer mix was included in a second PCR lasting about 6 to 11 cycles. TCRdb processed the 5' RACE reads anew with MiXCR; each CDR3 protein has one entry. This sample has more than 650,000 distinct CDR3 sequences; about 53% occur once, and the top ten carry roughly 37%. Sample: blood. Receptor source: a man older than 75 in good health.

This rearrangement joins TRBV7-2 to TRBJ2-4; D might be TRBD2 (9 bases). The DNA matches TRBJ2-7 better at its end, which makes the J call doubtful. The CDR3 totals 19 residues. Germline V lookup: CDR1 SGHTA, CDR2 FQGNSA. CDR3 loop: CASSDRGGGSGRRRDEQYF. In DNA form, the CDR3 reads TGTGCCAGCAGCGACAGGGGTGGCGGTAGCGGGAGAAGGAGAGACGAGCAGTACTTC.

The chain employs TRBV5-1 and TRBJ1-2, with D perhaps matching TRBD1 (6 bases). CDR3 size: 15 residues. Trimming cost V 3 bases and J 7 bases, with 19 bases left between them. Germline V gene data show CDR1 as SGHRS and CDR2 as YFSETQ. The CDR3 DNA reads as TGCGCCAGCAGCTCCGGGGTGGGGGCTAAGAGTGGCTACACCTTC. Protein product: CASSSGVGAKSGYTF.

This sequence joins TRBV5-1 and TRBJ1-2; 9 nucleotides match TRBD1. Per the germline V gene, CDR1 is SGHRS and CDR2 is YFSETQ. V lost 6 bases to trimming and J lost 2 bases; unmatched junction nucleotides: 8. The CDR3 is made up of 15 amino acids. The CDR3 DNA is TGCGCCAGCACCGGGGGACAGGGCAGCAACTATGGCTACACCTTC. Its protein product is CASTGGQGSNYGYTF.

CDR3 residues: CSAPQEYRVRTYEQYF. DNA for the CDR3: TGCAGTGCCCCGCAAGAGTACAGGGTAAGGACCTACGAGCAGTACTTC. The genes are TRBV20-1 and TRBJ2-4, with a weak D call TRBD1 (6 bases). The DNA end is more similar to TRBJ2-7, so the J call may be wrong. The CDR3 has 16 residues. Germline CDR1 is DFQATT and CDR2 is SNEGSKA (reference sequence).

CDR3 sequence: CASSGPSSYNEQYF. CDR3 nucleotide sequence: TGCGCCAGCAGCGGGCCTAGCTCCTACAATGAGCAGTACTTC. This chain uses TRBV5-1 with TRBJ2-1, with a tentative D call TRBD2 (5 bases). The DNA end is a closer match to TRBJ2-7, so the J assignment may be wrong. The V gene's germline CDR1 is SGHRS and CDR2 YFSETQ. The CDR3 covers 14 residues.

This clonotype has only a few counts. The chain joins TRBV4-1 to TRBJ2-7; TRBD2 matches 11 bases. The length of the CDR3 is 17 residues. V was clipped by 1 base and J by 0 bases; unmatched bases: 5. Germline values: CDR1 MGHRA, CDR2 YSYEKL. Here the CDR3 reads CASSQVGLAGISYEQYF. CDR3 coding DNA: TGCGCCAGCAGCCAAGTCGGACTAGCGGGTATCTCCTACGAGCAGTACTTC.

This clonotype has a handful of counts. The chain couples TRBV27 to TRBJ2-3; 7 nucleotides align to TRBD1. Trimming cost V 6 bases and J 14 bases; bases outside gene matches: 17. This CDR3 is built from 14 residues. Germline lookup yields CDR1 MNHEY and CDR2 SMNVEV (reference sequence). CDR3: CASRPGQQHRYAYF. CDR3 nucleotides: TGTGCCAGCAGGCCGGGACAGCAGCACAGATACGCGTATTTT.

The rearrangement links TRBV20-1 to TRBJ2-1, with a possible D match to TRBD2 (6 bases). The germline gives CDR1 DFQATT, CDR2 SNEGSKA (reference sequence). Deletions cut 0 bases from V and 4 bases from J, with 16 bases between. The CDR3 totals 16 residues. The chain's CDR3 is CSARERRDWYYNEQFF. The CDR3 bases are TGCAGTGCTAGAGAGCGGCGGGACTGGTATTACAATGAGCAGTTCTTC.

The table lists this clonotype with a few counts. The chain couples TRBV10-2 to TRBJ1-1; 7 bases fit TRBD1. This CDR3 spans 14 amino acids. Germline CDR1 and CDR2: WSHSY and SAAADI. The J segment lost 0 bases and the V segment lost 8 bases, leaving 6 bases of the junction unmatched. As DNA, the CDR3 is TGCGCCAGCCGTACGACAGGGCTGAACACTGAAGCTTTCTTT. Amino acids: CASRTTGLNTEAFF.

The gene calls are TRBV12-3 or TRBV12-4 and TRBJ2-3; D may match TRBD1 or TRBD2 (5 bases each). The V end was cut by 1 base, the J end by 6 bases, with 14 bases between. CDR3 length: 15 residues. The CDR3 DNA sequence: TGTGCCAGCAGTTTAGGAGGGGTCATTCAGGATACGCAGTATTTT. This translates into CASSLGGVIQDTQYF.

This clonotype has just a few counts. The gene calls are TRBV5-1 and TRBJ2-5; 8 bases align to TRBD1. Unmatched junction bases numbered 8, after V lost 3 bases and J lost 4 bases. Germline V gives CDR1 SGHRS, CDR2 YFSETQ. The CDR3 spans 15 residues. The CDR3: CASSSTGDGAETQYF. CDR3 sequence (DNA): TGCGCCAGCAGCTCGACAGGGGATGGCGCAGAGACCCAGTACTTC. Filled out from reference TRBV5-1 and TRBJ2-5, the complete variable domain reads KAGVTQTPRYLIKTRGQQVTLSCSPISGHRSVSWYQQTPGQGLQFLFEYFSETQRNKGNFPGRFSGRQFSNSRSEMNVSTLELGDSALYLCASSSTGDGAETQYFGPGTRLLVL.

V is TRBV5-1 and J is TRBJ2-7, with 15 bases that match TRBD2. Germline lookup yields CDR1 SGHRS and CDR2 YFSETQ. There are 15 residues in the CDR3. Trimming at V came to 6 bases and at J to 3 bases, leaving 4 bases not matched to a gene. CDR3 in DNA: TGCGCCAGCACCCCGGGACTAGCGGGAGGCTACGAGCAGTACTTC. Amino acids: CASTPGLAGGYEQYF.

The chain has TRBV6-2 or TRBV6-3 and TRBJ1-4, with D uncertain. The germline V and J ends were trimmed by 6 bases and 3 bases, with 17 bases remaining between them. CDR1 is MNHEY, CDR2 SVGEGT, per germline. The CDR3 runs 16 residues. In DNA, the CDR3 is TGTGCCAGCAGGAACCGACGGAGCCCACCTAATGAAAAACTGTTTTTT. Encoded protein: CASRNRRSPPNEKLFF.

This clonotype was recorded a few times. This rearrangement joins TRBV5-1 to TRBJ2-7; D is unclear. The CDR3 runs 13 residues. Deletions cut 6 bases from V and 0 bases from J, with 10 bases between. Per the germline V gene, CDR1 is SGHRS and CDR2 is YFSETQ. CDR3 sequence: CASNDGNSYEQYF. For the CDR3, the DNA is TGCGCCAGCAATGACGGTAACTCCTACGAGCAGTACTTC.

This clonotype was counted once. The chain links TRBV21-1 to TRBJ2-7; whether TRBD1, the table's D call, matches the DNA was not checked. TRBV21-1 is classified as a pseudogene. The CDR3 length is 15 residues. The CDR3 region is CASRDGGGEDYEQYF. The CDR3 bases are TGTGCCAGCAGAGACGGGGGCGGGGAGGACTACGAGCAGTACTTC.

The chain couples TRBV13 to TRBJ2-1; TRBD1 might be the D (5 bases). This CDR3 contains 15 residues. V dropped 5 bases and J dropped 8 bases, with 19 bases sitting between them. Germline-derived CDR1 and CDR2 are PRHDT and FYEKMQ (reference sequence). The CDR3 here is CASSADSPLRDEQFF. DNA of the CDR3: TGTGCCAGCAGCGCCGACAGCCCCCTAAGGGATGAGCAGTTCTTC.

This rearrangement joins TRBV10-1 to TRBJ2-7, with D possibly matching TRBD2 (6 bases). The CDR3 extends over 14 amino acids. V shed 3 bases and J shed 7 bases, with 16 bases lying between them. The germline CDR1 and CDR2 sequences are WNHNN and SYGVQD (reference sequence). The CDR3 region is CASSDSGYYNEQYF. CDR3 nucleotide sequence: TGCGCCAGCAGTGATAGCGGTTACTACAATGAGCAGTACTTC.

This chain connects TRBV29-1 to TRBJ1-2; D is undetermined. CDR1 SQVTM and CDR2 ANQGSEA come from the germline V gene. The ends were cut back, 8 bases at V and 6 bases at J, with 19 bases in the middle. The CDR3 has 13 amino acids. DNA for the CDR3: TGCAGCACGTCCGGGGTGGTAAAGGATGGCTACACCTTC. It is translated as CSTSGVVKDGYTF.

This chain connects TRBV18 to TRBJ2-3; D is ambiguous. The CDR3 covers 14 residues. Germline values: CDR1 KGHSH, CDR2 LQKENI. V dropped 1 base and J dropped 14 bases, with 19 bases sitting between them. CDR3 in DNA: TGTGCCAGCTCACCACTACCCCTGCACAGATACGCGTATTTT. It translates to CASSPLPLHRYAYF.

The chain uses TRBV6-1 and TRBJ2-3; TRBD2 matches at 13 bases. Germline V gene sequence: CDR1 MNHNS, CDR2 SASEGT. Trimming took 6 bases from V and 14 from J; bases not matched to a gene: 20. The CDR3 has 17 amino acids. This CDR3 is CASSSGLAGRKHRYAYF. In DNA, the CDR3 is TGTGCCAGCAGCTCGGGACTAGCGGGGCGAAAGCACAGATACGCGTATTTT.

This clonotype was counted only a few times. The chain is built from TRBV6-5 and TRBJ2-3, with D tentatively TRBD1 (5 bases). V was shortened by 5 bases and J by 14 bases, with 20 bases between the two germline ends. The CDR3 is 13 residues long. CDR1 and CDR2 from the germline V gene are MNHEY and SVGAGI. Written as DNA, the CDR3 is TGTGCCAGCAGTGTCATGACAGACAGATACGCGTATTTT. This translates into CASSVMTDRYAYF.

As for this clonotype: One junction end disagrees with the germline gene, perhaps due to a read error. The rearrangement links TRBV5-6 to TRBJ2-3; 9 bases align to TRBD2. CDR1 SGHDT and CDR2 YYEEEE come from the germline V gene. The CDR3 has 17 amino acids. The CDR3 DNA is TGTGCCAGCAGCTTCCTAGCGGGAACTCCGAGCACAGGTACGCAGTATTTT. This translates into CASSFLAGTPSTGTQYF.

This clonotype was seen more than once but under ten times. As DNA, the CDR3 is TGTGCCAGCAGCCCCAGGGGTGGGGCCGAAGCTTTCTTT. Translation gives CASSPRGGAEAFF. The rearrangement joins TRBV7-2 to TRBJ1-1, with D tentatively TRBD1 (6 bases). CDR1 is SGHTA and CDR2 is FQGNSA in the germline V gene. V was cut by 5 bases and J by 8 bases, with 15 bases left in between. The CDR3 extends over 13 amino acids. Using reference TRBV7-2 and TRBJ1-1 for the parts outside the CDR3, the full variable domain is GAGVSQSPSNKVTEKGKDVELRCDPISGHTALYWYRQSLGQGLEFLIYFQGNSAPDKSGLPSDRFSAERTGGSVSTLTIQRTQQEDSAVYLCASSPRGGAEAFFGQGTRLTVV.

V gene TRBV10-3 combines with J gene TRBJ2-5; 7 bases map to TRBD2. V lost 0 bases to trimming and J lost 4 bases; unmatched junction nucleotides: 2. This CDR3 is 14 amino acids long. Looked up from germline, CDR1 is ENHRY and CDR2 is SYGVKD. As DNA, the CDR3 is TGTGCCATCAGTGAGTCGACGGGGGGAGAGACCCAGTACTTC. Translated, it gives CAISESTGGETQYF.

This clonotype has only a few counts. This chain connects TRBV2 to TRBJ2-7; 12 nucleotides line up with TRBD2. The J call is in doubt because the DNA end fits TRBJ2-5 better. The germline gives CDR1 SNHLY, CDR2 FYNNEI. The CDR3 runs 15 residues. The CDR3 DNA is TGTGCCAGCAGTGGGAGACTAGCGGGAGCAGAGACCCAGTACTTC. Its translation: CASSGRLAGAETQYF.

CDR3 in amino acids: CASSPNAGGFGEQYF. The CDR3 DNA is TGTGCCAGCTCACCCAATGCGGGAGGCTTTGGGGAGCAGTACTTC. The chain is built from TRBV18 and TRBJ2-7; 8 bases match TRBD2. There are 15 residues in the CDR3. The V and J ends lost 3 bases and 7 bases, in that order; junction bases with no gene match: 11. Germline values: CDR1 KGHSH, CDR2 LQKENI.

This clonotype was seen only a few times. The J gene is TRBJ1-5, the V gene TRBV20-1, with TRBD1 as a possible D gene (5 bases). Trimming took 5 bases from V and 2 from J, leaving 13 bases between them. CDR3 length equals 14 residues. The germline V gene has CDR1 DFQATT and CDR2 SNEGSKA (reference sequence). The CDR3 sequence: CSALRMGGNQPQHF. CDR3 sequence (DNA): TGCAGTGCTCTACGGATGGGGGGCAATCAGCCCCAGCATTTT.